The clone carrying this TCR beta chain appeared many times. Its antigen is unidentified. The sequence runs out 3 residues before the end of the CDR3; the remainder is reconstructed from the germline J gene. This record comes from a study of T cell clonality in common variable immunodeficiency. General observations from the study: What drives increased CVID clonality needs T cell subpopulation sequencing.

The protocol was immunoSEQ multiplex PCR, while the TCRdb copy is restricted to in-frame clones and leaves out a portion. The repertoire consists of around 34,000 clones, none detected only once. In germline, CDR1 is DFQATT, CDR2 SNEGSKA (reference sequence). V was shortened by 5 bases and J by 6 bases, with 9 bases between the two germline ends. The CDR3 is made up of 11 amino acids. The genes are TRBV20-1 and TRBJ2-3, with D unclear. The sequenced sample was peripheral blood mononuclear cells. The sequence came from a person between 18 and 75 years old in good health. CDR3 DNA, as far as it was read: TGCAGTGCTTATTCTAGGGATACG. Protein sequence: CSAYSRDT. The entire CDR3 sequence reads CSAYSRDTQYF.